This T cell receptor (beta chain) was profiled in a study of a mutant IDH1 vaccine in newly diagnosed glioma. Study in general: Eight vaccinations went to patients in weeks 1, 3, 5, 7, 11, 15, 19, 23. The therapy given earlier, which was standard therapy, consisted of radiotherapy, temozolomide, or both, and most of the patients received both. Of treated patients, about 60% were men and about 38% women, averaging about 37 years. Study results and limitations: Pseudoprogression appeared independent of alterations in top peripheral clonotypes.

Sequencing was performed with immunoSEQ multiplex PCR; in TCRdb, only in-frame clones are kept and a portion is missing. The sample gives 35,000 to 45,000 clones, 90% to 95% of which show up once; roughly 2.6% is in the top ten. The time point is: week 5, during vaccination. Every vaccine dose comprised 300 ug of mutant IDH1 20-mer peptide plus topical imiquimod. A note on this clone: Its cognate antigen is unknown.

Germline V gene sequence: CDR1 SGHDN, CDR2 FVKESK. Between the trimmed V and J ends, which lost 5 bases and 2 bases, there was a span of 23 bases. This CDR3 spans 18 amino acids. This chain links TRBV14 with TRBJ2-3; tentatively, D is TRBD1 (5 bases). Sample: PBMCs, taken from a glioma patient whose treatment included an IDH1 peptide vaccine. This clonotype originated in a man aged 45-60 years with glioma. DNA for the CDR3: TGTGCCAGCAGCTCACGCCGGCAGGGCCCTTTCTCCACAGATACGCAGTATTTT. Translated, it gives CASSSRRQGPFSTDTQYF.